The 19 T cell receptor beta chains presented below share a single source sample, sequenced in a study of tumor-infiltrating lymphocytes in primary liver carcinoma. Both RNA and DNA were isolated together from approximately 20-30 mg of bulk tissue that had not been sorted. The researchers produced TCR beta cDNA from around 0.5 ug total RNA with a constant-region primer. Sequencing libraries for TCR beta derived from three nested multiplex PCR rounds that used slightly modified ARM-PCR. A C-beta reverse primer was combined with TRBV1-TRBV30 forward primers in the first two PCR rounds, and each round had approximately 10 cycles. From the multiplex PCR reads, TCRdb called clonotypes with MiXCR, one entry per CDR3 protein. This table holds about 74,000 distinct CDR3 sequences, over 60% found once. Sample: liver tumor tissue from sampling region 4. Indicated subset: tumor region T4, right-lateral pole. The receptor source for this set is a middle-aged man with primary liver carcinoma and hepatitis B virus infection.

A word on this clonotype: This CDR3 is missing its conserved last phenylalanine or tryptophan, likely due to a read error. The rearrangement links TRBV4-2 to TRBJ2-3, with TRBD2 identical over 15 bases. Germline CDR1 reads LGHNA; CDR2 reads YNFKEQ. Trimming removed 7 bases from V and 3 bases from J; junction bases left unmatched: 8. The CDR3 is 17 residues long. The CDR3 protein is CASNSGLAGGGTDTQYS. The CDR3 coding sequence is TGTGCCAGCAATTCGGGACTAGCGGGAGGTGGGACAGATACGCAGTATTCT.

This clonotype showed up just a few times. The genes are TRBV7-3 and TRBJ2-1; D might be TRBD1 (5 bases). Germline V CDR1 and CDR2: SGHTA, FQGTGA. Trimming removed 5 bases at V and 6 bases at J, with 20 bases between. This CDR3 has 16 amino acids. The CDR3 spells CASSPRWGPVGNEQFF. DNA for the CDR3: TGTGCCAGCAGCCCCCGCTGGGGCCCCGTTGGCAATGAGCAGTTCTTC.

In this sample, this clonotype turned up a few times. The CDR3 nucleotides are TGCGCCAGCAGCTCCCCATCCCTGGTAAGGCTCCTTCTTTACGAGCAGTACTTC. The encoded protein is CASSSPSLVRLLLYEQYF. This sequence joins TRBV5-1 and TRBJ2-7, with D uncertain. V gave up 3 bases and J gave up 4 bases, with 26 bases separating them. The CDR3 covers 18 residues. Germline-derived CDR1 and CDR2 are SGHRS and YFSETQ.

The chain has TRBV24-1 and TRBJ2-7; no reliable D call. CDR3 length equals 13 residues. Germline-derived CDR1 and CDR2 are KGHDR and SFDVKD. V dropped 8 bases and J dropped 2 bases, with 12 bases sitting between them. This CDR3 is CATIQAAPYEQYF. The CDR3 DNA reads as TGTGCCACCATTCAGGCGGCCCCCTACGAGCAGTACTTC.

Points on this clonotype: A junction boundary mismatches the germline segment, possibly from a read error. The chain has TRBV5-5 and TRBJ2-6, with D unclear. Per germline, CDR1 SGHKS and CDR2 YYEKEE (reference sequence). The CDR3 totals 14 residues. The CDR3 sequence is CASSLESWANVLTF. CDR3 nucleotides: TGTGCCAGCAGCTTGGAATCGTGGGCCAACGTCTTGACTTTC. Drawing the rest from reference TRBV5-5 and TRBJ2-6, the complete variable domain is DAGVTQSPTHLIKTRGQQVTLRCSPISGHKSVSWYQQVLGQGPQFIFQYYEKEERGRGNFPDRFSARQFPNYSSELNVNALLLGDSALYLCASSLESWANVLTFGAGSRLTVL.

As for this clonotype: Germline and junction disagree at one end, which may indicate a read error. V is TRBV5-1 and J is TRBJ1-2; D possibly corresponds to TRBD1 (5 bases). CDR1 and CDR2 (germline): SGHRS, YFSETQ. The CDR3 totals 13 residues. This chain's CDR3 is CANSLDSNYGYTF. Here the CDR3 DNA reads TGCGCCAACAGCCTCGACAGTAATTATGGCTACACCTTC.

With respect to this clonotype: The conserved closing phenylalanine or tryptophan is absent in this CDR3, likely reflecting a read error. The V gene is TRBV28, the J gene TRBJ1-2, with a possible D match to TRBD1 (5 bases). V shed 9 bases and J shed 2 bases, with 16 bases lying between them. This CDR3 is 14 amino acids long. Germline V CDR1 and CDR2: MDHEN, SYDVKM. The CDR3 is CASKGVPENYGYTL. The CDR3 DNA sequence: TGTGCCAGTAAAGGGGTCCCGGAAAACTATGGCTACACCTTA.

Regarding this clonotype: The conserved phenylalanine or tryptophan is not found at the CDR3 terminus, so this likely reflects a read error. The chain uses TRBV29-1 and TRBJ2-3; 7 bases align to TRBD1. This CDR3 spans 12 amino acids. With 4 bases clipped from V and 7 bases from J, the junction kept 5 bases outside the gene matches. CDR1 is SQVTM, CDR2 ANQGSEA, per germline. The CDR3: CSVVGTAYTQYS. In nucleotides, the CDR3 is TGCAGCGTTGTCGGGACAGCATATACGCAGTATTCT.

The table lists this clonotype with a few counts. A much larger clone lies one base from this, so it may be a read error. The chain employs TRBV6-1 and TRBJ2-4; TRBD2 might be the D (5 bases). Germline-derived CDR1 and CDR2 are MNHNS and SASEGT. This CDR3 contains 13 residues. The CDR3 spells CTSKDHGENIQYF. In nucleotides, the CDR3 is TGTACCAGCAAGGATCACGGGGAAAACATTCAGTACTTC.

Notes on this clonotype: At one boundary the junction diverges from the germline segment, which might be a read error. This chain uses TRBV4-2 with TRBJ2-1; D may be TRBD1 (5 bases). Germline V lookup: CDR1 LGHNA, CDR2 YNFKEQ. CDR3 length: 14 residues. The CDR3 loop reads CASSQDSDNRSQFF. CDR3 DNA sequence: TGCGCCAGCAGCCAAGATTCGGACAACCGGTCTCAGTTCTTC.

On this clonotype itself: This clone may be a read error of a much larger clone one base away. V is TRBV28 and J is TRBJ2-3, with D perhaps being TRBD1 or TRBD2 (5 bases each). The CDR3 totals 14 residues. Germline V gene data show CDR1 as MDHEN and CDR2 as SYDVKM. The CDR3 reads CASSFGTKMDMQYF. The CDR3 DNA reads TGTGCCAGCAGTTTTGGGACGAAGATGGATATGCAGTATTTT.

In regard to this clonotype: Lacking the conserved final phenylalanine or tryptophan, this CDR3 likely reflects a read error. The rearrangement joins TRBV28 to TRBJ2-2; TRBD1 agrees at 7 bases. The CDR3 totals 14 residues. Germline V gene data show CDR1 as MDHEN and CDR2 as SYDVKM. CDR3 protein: CGTSRTGNTGELFL. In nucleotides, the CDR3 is TGTGGCACTTCTCGGACAGGGAACACCGGGGAGCTGTTTCTT.

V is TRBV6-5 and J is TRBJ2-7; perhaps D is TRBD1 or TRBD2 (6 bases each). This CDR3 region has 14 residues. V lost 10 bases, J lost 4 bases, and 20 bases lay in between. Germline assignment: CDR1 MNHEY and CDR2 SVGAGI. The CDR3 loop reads CANRETRAGYEQYF. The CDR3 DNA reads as TGTGCCAACAGGGAGACCAGAGCGGGTTACGAGCAGTACTTC.

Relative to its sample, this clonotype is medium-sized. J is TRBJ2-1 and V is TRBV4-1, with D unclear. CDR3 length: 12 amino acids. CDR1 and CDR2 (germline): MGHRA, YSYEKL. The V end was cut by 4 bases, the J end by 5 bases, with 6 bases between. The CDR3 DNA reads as TGCGCCAGCAGCCTTTATGACAATGAGCAGTTCTTC. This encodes CASSLYDNEQFF.

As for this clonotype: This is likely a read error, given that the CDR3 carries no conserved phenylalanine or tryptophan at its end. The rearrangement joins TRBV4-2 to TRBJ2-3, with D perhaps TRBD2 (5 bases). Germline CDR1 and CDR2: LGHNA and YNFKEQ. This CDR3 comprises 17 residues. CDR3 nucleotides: TGCGCCAGCAGCCAAGACCCGGGGAGTGCAAGCACAGATACGCAGTATATT. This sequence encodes CASSQDPGSASTDTQYI.

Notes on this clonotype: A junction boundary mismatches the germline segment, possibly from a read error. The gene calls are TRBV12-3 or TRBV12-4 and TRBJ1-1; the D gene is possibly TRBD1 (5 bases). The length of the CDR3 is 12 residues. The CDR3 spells CDSSAGITEAFF. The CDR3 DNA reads TGTGACAGCAGCGCAGGGATCACTGAAGCTTTCTTT.

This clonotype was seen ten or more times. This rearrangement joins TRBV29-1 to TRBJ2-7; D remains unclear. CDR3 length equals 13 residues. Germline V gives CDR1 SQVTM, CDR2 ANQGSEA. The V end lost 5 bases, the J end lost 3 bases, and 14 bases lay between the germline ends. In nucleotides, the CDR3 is TGCAGCGTTCTTGGTGGATCAAGCTACGAGCAGTACTTC. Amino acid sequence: CSVLGGSSYEQYF.

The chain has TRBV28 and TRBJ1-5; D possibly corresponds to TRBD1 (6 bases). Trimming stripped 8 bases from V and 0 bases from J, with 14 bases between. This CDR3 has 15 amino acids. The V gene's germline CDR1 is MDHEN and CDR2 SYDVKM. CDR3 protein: CASLKRGNSNQPQHF. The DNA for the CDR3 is TGTGCCAGCTTGAAGAGGGGGAATAGCAATCAGCCCCAGCATTTT. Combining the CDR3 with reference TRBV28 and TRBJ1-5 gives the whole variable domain DVKVTQSSRYLVKRTGEKVFLECVQDMDHENMFWYRQDPGLGLRLIYFSYDVKMKEKGDIPEGYSVSREKKERFSLILESASTNQTSMYLCASLKRGNSNQPQHFGDGTRLSIL.

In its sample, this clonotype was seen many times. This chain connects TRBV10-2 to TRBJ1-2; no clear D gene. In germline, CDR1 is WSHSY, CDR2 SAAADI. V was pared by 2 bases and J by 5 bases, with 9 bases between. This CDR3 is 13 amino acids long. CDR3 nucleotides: TGCGCCAGCAGTGAGGGAGTTCCGTATGGCTACACCTTC. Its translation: CASSEGVPYGYTF.